This T cell receptor beta chain comes out of a study of OX40 agonist ivuxolimab in advanced cancers. General study findings and limits: Normalized expansion of T-cell clones was also low for some nonresponders. Partial responders receiving 0.1-3.0 mg/kg showed among the lowest clonal expansion. In the expanded peripheral T cells, antigen specificity was never determined.

TCRdb's table, derived via immunoSEQ multiplex PCR, lists solely in-frame clones and lacks some. The sample contains about 73,000 clones, around 90% of which appear only once. Trimming cost V 9 bases and J 2 bases; bases outside gene matches: 10. This CDR3 contains 15 residues. Per germline, CDR1 LNHDA and CDR2 SQIVND (reference sequence). Notes on this clone: Its antigen is unknown.

This TCR was sampled from an adult with an advanced solid tumor such as melanoma, head and neck, liver or kidney cancer. The gene calls are TRBV19 and TRBJ2-3; TRBD1 matches at 8 bases. The sequencing used CD4+ or CD8+ T cells sorted from blood, collected in a trial of the OX40 agonist ivuxolimab. The CDR3: CASRPGGAITDTQYF. As DNA, the CDR3 is TGTGCCAGCCGACCAGGGGGCGCGATCACAGATACGCAGTATTTT.